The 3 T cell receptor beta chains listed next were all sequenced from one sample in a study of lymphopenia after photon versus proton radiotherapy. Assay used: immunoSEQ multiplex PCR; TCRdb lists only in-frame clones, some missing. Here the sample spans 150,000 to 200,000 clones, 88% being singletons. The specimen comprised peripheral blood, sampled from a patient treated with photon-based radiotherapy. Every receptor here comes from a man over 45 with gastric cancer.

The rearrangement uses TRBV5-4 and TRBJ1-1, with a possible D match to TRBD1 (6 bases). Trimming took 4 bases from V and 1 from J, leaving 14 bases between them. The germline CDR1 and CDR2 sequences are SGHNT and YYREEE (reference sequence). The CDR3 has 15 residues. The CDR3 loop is CASSGPDRQNTEAFF. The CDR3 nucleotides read TGTGCCAGCAGCGGGCCGGACAGACAGAACACTGAAGCTTTCTTT.

The CDR3, as DNA: TGTGCCAGTAGTCCGCGAAGGGGGGAAGGGGCTGAAGCTTTCTTT. Protein: CASSPRRGEGAEAFF. The chain has TRBV19 and TRBJ1-1; possible D gene TRBD1, 6 bases. V dropped 5 bases and J dropped 6 bases, with 19 bases sitting between them. The CDR3 runs 15 residues. The germline V gene encodes CDR1 LNHDA and CDR2 SQIVND (reference sequence).

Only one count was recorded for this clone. CDR3 region: CASSLLAAANTGELFF. The CDR3 bases are TGCGCCAGCAGCCTACTAGCGGCAGCGAACACCGGGGAGCTGTTTTTT. V and J are TRBV5-1 and TRBJ2-2; 8 bases agree with TRBD2. The CDR3 has 16 residues. The J segment lost 0 bases and the V segment lost 4 bases, leaving 5 bases of the junction unmatched. In germline, CDR1 is SGHRS, CDR2 YFSETQ.